Presented here are 20 T cell receptor beta chains from one specimen sequenced in a study of blood T cells in healthy people across ages. Primed by a sample-barcoded 5' primer and a J-beta primer mix, a second PCR proceeded for roughly 7 to 11 cycles. From the 5' RACE reads, TCRdb called clonotypes with MiXCR, one entry per CDR3 protein. The sample yields approximately 1,100,000 distinct CDR3 sequences, more than 40% seen once. The source material was blood. The receptors were gathered from a woman aged 55-70 years in good health.

The V gene is TRBV6-5, the J gene TRBJ1-2; D ambiguous. CDR3 size: 9 residues. Germline V gene lookup returns CDR1 MNHEY and CDR2 SVGAGI. The CDR3 DNA sequence: TGTACCCGCCCGAGGGGCTACACCTTC. Translating gives CTRPRGYTF.

The V and J genes are TRBV29-1 and TRBJ1-1, with 9 positions matching TRBD1. J lost 3 bases, V lost 6 bases, and 8 bases had no gene match. This CDR3 is 14 amino acids long. From germline, CDR1 is SQVTM and CDR2 ANQGSEA. The CDR3 is CSVVGTGLYTEAFF. Here the CDR3 DNA reads TGCAGCGTGGTGGGGACAGGGCTGTACACTGAAGCTTTCTTT.

CDR3 DNA sequence: TGCAGTGCCAGGGGGGAGACAGGGAACTTCGTGGAGACCCAGTACTTC. Its translation: CSARGETGNFVETQYF. The rearrangement uses TRBV20-1 and TRBJ2-5, with D possibly TRBD1 on 7 matching bases. The CDR3 is 16 residues long. The germline V gene encodes CDR1 DFQATT and CDR2 SNEGSKA (reference sequence). Trimming removed 6 bases from V and 5 bases from J, with 25 bases in between.

On this clonotype itself: One end of the junction fails to match germline, which may point to a read error. V gene TRBV20-1 combines with J gene TRBJ2-7, with 9 bases fitting TRBD1. The assigned J gene may be wrong: the sequence end matches TRBJ2-5 better. Germline CDR1 reads DFQATT; CDR2 reads SNEGSKA (reference sequence). The CDR3 extends over 15 amino acids. CDR3: CGARRVEDRGETQYF. The DNA for the CDR3 is TGCGGTGCTAGACGAGTTGAGGACAGGGGAGAGACCCAGTACTTC.

In its sample, this clonotype ranks as medium-sized (0.01 to 0.1%). The CDR3 DNA sequence: TGTGCCAGCAGCGTGCAGGGACTAGCGCCCGATACGCAGTATTTT. Translation gives CASSVQGLAPDTQYF. The rearrangement joins TRBV5-4 to TRBJ2-3, with 10 bases identical to TRBD2. This CDR3 comprises 15 residues. The V segment lost 4 bases and the J segment 6 bases; nucleotides outside the gene matches: 8. Germline V CDR1 and CDR2: SGHNT, YYREEE (reference sequence).

The J gene is TRBJ2-1, the V gene TRBV9; 8 bases fit TRBD2. Unmatched junction bases numbered 11, after V lost 0 bases and J lost 9 bases. From germline, CDR1 is SGDLS and CDR2 YYNGEE. The CDR3 runs 16 residues. CDR3 sequence: CASSVGVAGRSGEQFF. The CDR3 DNA is TGTGCCAGCAGCGTAGGGGTAGCGGGAAGATCCGGTGAGCAGTTCTTC.

This clonotype has more than one count but fewer than ten. V gene TRBV5-1 combines with J gene TRBJ2-6; D may be TRBD2 (6 bases). Germline CDR1 SGHRS, CDR2 YFSETQ. Trimming took off 5 bases at V and 0 bases at J, with 21 bases between the two ends. The CDR3 is made up of 19 amino acids. The CDR3 DNA sequence: TGCGCCAGCAGTCTCGGTCCGGGGACTTTTGCCTCTGGGGCCAACGTCCTGACTTTC. This encodes CASSLGPGTFASGANVLTF.

This clonotype was observed a handful of times. The rearrangement links TRBV15 to TRBJ2-5; 9 bases are shared with TRBD1. The CDR3 length is 14 residues. The trim removed 5 bases at V and 4 bases at J, leaving 5 bases unmatched. Germline V gene lookup returns CDR1 LNHNV and CDR2 YYDKDF (reference sequence). The CDR3 DNA follows: TGTGCCACCAGCTTTCGGACAGGGGTAGAGACCCAGTACTTC. Encoded protein: CATSFRTGVETQYF. Drawing the rest from reference TRBV15 and TRBJ2-5, the complete variable domain is DAMVIQNPRYQVTQFGKPVTLSCSQTLNHNVMYWYQQKSSQAPKLLFHYYDKDFNNEADTPDNFQSRRPNTSFCFLDIRSPGLGDTAMYLCATSFRTGVETQYFGPGTRLLVL.

The chain couples TRBV5-1 to TRBJ2-3; TRBD2 aligns across 15 bases. The junction had 5 bases not matched to a gene; V was cut back by 4 bases and J by 5 bases. Germline V gene data show CDR1 as SGHRS and CDR2 as YFSETQ. The length of the CDR3 is 16 residues. CDR3 protein: CASSPPGLAGGDTQYF. The CDR3 DNA sequence: TGCGCCAGCAGCCCCCCGGGACTAGCGGGAGGAGATACGCAGTATTTT. Full variable domain (outside the CDR3, taken from reference TRBV5-1 and TRBJ2-3): KAGVTQTPRYLIKTRGQQVTLSCSPISGHRSVSWYQQTPGQGLQFLFEYFSETQRNKGNFPGRFSGRQFSNSRSEMNVSTLELGDSALYLCASSPPGLAGGDTQYFGPGTRLTVL.

This clonotype was found many times. The V gene is TRBV6-2 or TRBV6-3, the J gene TRBJ2-7, with D hard to call. The CDR3 length is 15 residues. Germline CDR1 MNHEY, CDR2 SVGEGT. Trimming took 5 bases from V and 1 from J, leaving 15 bases between them. The CDR3 is CASSADTPPSYEQYF. In nucleotides, the CDR3 is TGTGCCAGCAGTGCAGACACACCACCATCCTACGAGCAGTACTTC.

J is TRBJ2-7 and V is TRBV6-2 or TRBV6-3; D possibly uses TRBD1 or TRBD2 (6 bases each). Trimming left V 7 bases short and J 7 bases short, with 11 bases between. CDR3 length: 11 residues. The germline CDR1 and CDR2 sequences are MNHEY and SVGEGT. The CDR3 region is CASKGGNEQYF. The CDR3 DNA reads TGTGCCAGCAAAGGGGGGAATGAGCAGTACTTC.

The CDR3 is CASSETGQGMNEQYF. CDR3 DNA sequence: TGTGCCAGCAGTGAAACGGGACAGGGCATGAACGAGCAGTACTTC. The gene calls are TRBV9 and TRBJ2-7, with 9 bases fitting TRBD1. V was pared by 5 bases and J by 5 bases, with 11 bases of the junction left unmatched. Germline lookup yields CDR1 SGDLS and CDR2 YYNGEE. The CDR3 runs to 15 residues. Full variable domain (rest looked up from reference TRBV9 and TRBJ2-7): DSGVTQTPKHLITATGQRVTLRCSPRSGDLSVYWYQQSLDQGLQFLIQYYNGEERAKGNILERFSAQQFPDLHSELNLSSLELGDSALYFCASSETGQGMNEQYFGPGTRLTVT.

This clonotype was picked up a small number of times. The chain has TRBV7-6 and TRBJ2-1, with 16 bases that match TRBD2. The ends lost 4 bases at V and 8 bases at J; junction bases unmatched: 2. CDR1 and CDR2 (germline): SGHVS, FNYEAQ. This CDR3 is 15 amino acids long. The DNA for the CDR3 is TGTGCCAGCAGCTCTGGGACTAGCGGGGGGGATGAGCAGTTCTTC. This codes for CASSSGTSGGDEQFF.

There are many counts of this clonotype. This sequence joins TRBV9 and TRBJ2-7; TRBD1 matches at 9 bases. Trimming at V came to 4 bases and at J to 5 bases, leaving 13 bases not matched to a gene. CDR3 length: 16 amino acids. Germline V lookup: CDR1 SGDLS, CDR2 YYNGEE. The CDR3 protein is CASSPRPGTGYDEQYF. In DNA, the CDR3 is TGTGCCAGCAGCCCCCGTCCCGGGACAGGGTACGACGAGCAGTACTTC.

This chain links TRBV5-6 with TRBJ2-5, with TRBD2 as a possible D gene (5 bases). Germline CDR1 reads SGHDT; CDR2 reads YYEEEE. The CDR3 is made up of 13 amino acids. The ends were cut back, 4 bases at V and 5 bases at J, with 12 bases in the middle. The CDR3 loop reads CASSPGIRETQYF. The CDR3 bases are TGTGCCAGCAGCCCGGGGATTCGGGAGACCCAGTACTTC.

The gene calls are TRBV4-2 and TRBJ2-1; D call uncertain. Trimming stripped 0 bases from V and 4 bases from J, with 10 bases between. Germline CDR1 reads LGHNA; CDR2 reads YNFKEQ. The CDR3 consists of 15 residues. The CDR3: CASSQERLEYNEQFF. The DNA of the CDR3 is TGTGCCAGCAGCCAAGAGAGACTCGAATACAATGAGCAGTTCTTC.

This clonotype was counted a few times. The gene calls are TRBV2 and TRBJ2-7; TRBD2 agrees at 8 bases. The CDR3 covers 15 residues. The V gene end was trimmed by 0 bases and the J gene end by 12 bases; junction bases not matched to a gene: 13. Germline V gene sequence: CDR1 SNHLY, CDR2 FYNNEI. CDR3 sequence (DNA): TGTGCCAGCAGTGAAGCCGAGCCCGGGCTAGCGGGTTTGTACTTC. Translation gives CASSEAEPGLAGLYF.

J is TRBJ2-3 and V is TRBV10-1; 10 bases are a match to TRBD2. V gave up 3 bases and J gave up 8 bases; unmatched junction bases: 11. The CDR3 extends over 16 amino acids. CDR1 and CDR2 (germline): WNHNN, SYGVQD (reference sequence). The CDR3 DNA follows: TGCGCCAGCAGTGATTCCCTAGCGGGAGTAGAGGGTACGCAGTATTTT. Protein sequence: CASSDSLAGVEGTQYF.

There are a few counts of this clonotype. The V call is TRBV29-1, the J call TRBJ2-7; TRBD2 is a possible D gene (7 bases). Trimming cost V 6 bases and J 0 bases, with 12 bases left between them. The CDR3 is 13 residues long. Germline V gene data show CDR1 as SQVTM and CDR2 as ANQGSEA. CDR3 DNA sequence: TGCAGCGTAGGGGGGGCGAGCTCCTACGAGCAGTACTTC. Translated: CSVGGASSYEQYF.

The chain couples TRBV10-3 to TRBJ2-4; D call uncertain. The assigned J gene may be wrong: the sequence end matches TRBJ2-7 better. This CDR3 has 12 residues. Germline V lookup: CDR1 ENHRY, CDR2 SYGVKD. The CDR3 nucleotides are TGTGCCATCAGTGAGCAAGAGGACGAGCAGTACTTC. Protein product: CAISEQEDEQYF.